Each of the 3 T cell receptor beta chains below was sequenced from the same sample in a study of T cells in Graves' hyperthyroidism and ophthalmopathy. The TCR beta CDR3 regions underwent amplification using RNA transcripts as the source. First-round RT-PCR with HTBI primers amplified the TCR CDR3 region. A single record per CDR3 protein comes from TCRdb applying MiXCR to the multiplex PCR reads. The sample includes about 290,000 distinct CDR3 sequences, 16% of them seen just once. The source material was blood. The receptors were sampled from a man aged 30 to 45 with Graves' hyperthyroidism.

The table lists this clonotype with many counts. The chain links TRBV28 to TRBJ2-7; 8 nucleotides agree with TRBD1. The junction had 6 bases not matched to a gene; V was cut back by 8 bases and J by 0 bases. The CDR3 covers 14 residues. Germline CDR1 is MDHEN and CDR2 is SYDVKM. CDR3 nucleotides: TGTGCCAGCCGACAGACAGGGGCCTCCTACGAGCAGTACTTC. This gives the protein CASRQTGASYEQYF. Based on the CDR3 plus reference TRBV28 and TRBJ2-7, the full variable domain is DVKVTQSSRYLVKRTGEKVFLECVQDMDHENMFWYRQDPGLGLRLIYFSYDVKMKEKGDIPEGYSVSREKKERFSLILESASTNQTSMYLCASRQTGASYEQYFGPGTRLTVT.

This clonotype was found many times. The chain carries TRBV2 and TRBJ1-5; the D is unclear. The CDR3 runs 13 residues. Between the trimmed V and J ends, which lost 6 bases and 4 bases, there was a span of 10 bases. The V gene's germline CDR1 is SNHLY and CDR2 FYNNEI. The CDR3 sequence is CASSERRNQPQHF. CDR3 nucleotides: TGTGCCAGCAGCGAGAGGAGGAATCAGCCCCAGCATTTT.

This clonotype was seen a handful of times. The V and J genes are TRBV4-2 and TRBJ2-7; unclear D gene. CDR1 and CDR2 from the germline V gene are LGHNA and YNFKEQ. Trimming cost V 1 base and J 4 bases, with 11 bases left between them. This CDR3 is 14 amino acids long. The chain's CDR3 is CASSQAARAYEQYF. CDR3 bases: TGTGCCAGCAGCCAAGCGGCCAGAGCTTACGAGCAGTACTTC.